The present TCR beta chain was sequenced within a study of blood T cell repertoires in COVID-19. Study context: The origin of the acute and convalescent COVID-19 samples was the United States, Italy and Spain. Sample material is recorded as cDNA or gDNA derived from T cells, B-cell-depleted T cells, or PBMCs.

The CDR3 totals 13 residues. The V gene end was trimmed by 10 bases and the J gene end by 4 bases; junction bases not matched to a gene: 6. Study processing details: The authors estimated nucleated cell counts from reference gene primer amplification. The table came from immunoSEQ multiplex PCR; TCRdb's copy has only in-frame clones and leaves some out. From that table come the V and J calls and clone size; the DNA was used to work out D and trimming. The table shows 200,000 to 300,000 clones, with approximately 82% occurring only once. This clone turned up a few times. The TCR originated in a man aged 35-49 years who had recovered from COVID-19. The V call is TRBV12-3 or TRBV12-4, the J call TRBJ1-3; 8 bases are a match to TRBD1. The sequenced material came from peripheral blood. The CDR3 loop reads CAMGTGGGNTIYF. In DNA, the CDR3 is TGTGCCATGGGGACAGGAGGAGGAAACACCATATATTTT.